The TCR beta chain under discussion was sequenced for a study of T-cell reconstitution after alpha-beta-depleted transplantation in children. Findings and caveats of the study: The study reportedly traced alpha-beta T cells about two months after transplant to several hundred expanded graft clones. T-cell counts and diversity at one year following transplant were attributed mainly to newly produced T cells.

The CDR3 loop spans 16 amino acids. Per the germline V gene, CDR1 is SGHTA and CDR2 is FQGTGA. Trimming removed 1 base from V and 5 bases from J; junction bases left unmatched: 8. In this sample, this clonotype turned up a few times. What it binds is not known. Unique molecular identifiers were incorporated during preparation of the TCRbeta library. TCRdb reprocessed the PCR reads via MiXCR and lists one record per CDR3 protein. The data hold 900,000 or so distinct CDR3 sequences, with approximately 15% observed a single time. This specimen was PBMCs, mostly from graft donor cells, taken 360 days after TCRalphabeta/CD19-depleted stem cell transplant. This TCR derives from a male patient under 18 who had a stem cell transplant for acute lymphoblastic leukemia, so the T cells may come from the graft donor. The chain couples TRBV7-3 to TRBJ1-1; 9 nucleotides agree with TRBD1. The DNA for the CDR3 is TGTGCCAGCAGCTTAATGCCTACAGGGGGCAGGACTGAAGCTTTCTTT. This sequence encodes CASSLMPTGGRTEAFF.